Here is one T cell receptor (beta chain) with its context. The assay was immunoSEQ multiplex PCR, and TCRdb's table has in-frame clones only and misses some. The sample lists 95,000 to 150,000 clones; about 83% were seen once. Trimming shortened V by 2 bases and J by 5 bases, and 10 bases separated the two germline ends. The germline V gene encodes CDR1 LNHDA and CDR2 SQIVND (reference sequence). The CDR3 is 13 residues long. Participant age was about 18 to 89 years, and participants resided in 25 or so US areas. Resolution of symptoms, clearance, or two negative PCRs was present in recovered Cohort 3 donors. This entry comes from a study of blood T cell repertoires in COVID-19. Study-wide context: Acute-phase and convalescent COVID-19 samples originated in the United States, Italy and Spain. The cDNA or gDNA used as material had been derived from T cells, B-cell-depleted T cells, or PBMCs.

Sequenced material: PBMCs or T cells enriched from blood (not recorded which). The clonotype was recovered from a woman in her 30s who had recovered from COVID-19. This chain links TRBV19 with TRBJ2-7; tentatively, D is TRBD2 (6 bases). The CDR3, as DNA: TGTGCCAGTAGTATACGGAGGGACCACGAGCAGTACTTC. This codes for CASSIRRDHEQYF.